A selection of T cell receptor beta chains follows, all from one sample in a study of patients and donors after allogeneic stem cell transplantation. TCRdb used MiXCR to reprocess the RT-PCR reads, holding one entry per CDR3 protein. The table has roughly 180,000 distinct CDR3 sequences, roughly 40% seen once. Sequencing was performed on blood, either unsorted or a sorted T cell fraction (not recorded which). The receptor set was obtained from a human donor who was either an allogeneic HSCT recipient or a stem cell or donor lymphocyte infusion donor (not recorded which). It is not recorded whose cells these are; they may come from a transplant donor. The CDR3 runs from the conserved cysteine through the conserved F or W. A D gene is named only where the DNA matches it firmly. Size is omitted from some rows. Given values are once, few, many or a class for expanded clones.

clone size: -
J gene: TRBJ2-1
V gene: TRBV5-1
D gene: -
CDR3 DNA: TGCGCCAGCAGCTTGGATGGCGGGGAATTATACTACAATGAGCAGTTCTTC
CDR3 protein: CASSLDGGELYYNEQFF

clone size: -
J gene: TRBJ2-7
V gene: TRBV28
D gene: -
CDR3 DNA: TGTGCCAGCAGTTTATGGTTTCAGGGATTTACCTACGAGCAGTACTTC
CDR3 protein: CASSLWFQGFTYEQYF

clone size: -
J gene: TRBJ2-5
V gene: TRBV2
D gene: -
CDR3 DNA: TGTGCCAGCAGTGCCACAGCGGAGACCCAGTACTTC
CDR3 protein: CASSATAETQYF

clone size: once
J gene: TRBJ2-2
V gene: TRBV6-1
D gene: -
CDR3 DNA: TGTGCCAGCAGTTTAGCCCAGGGAGCGAACACCGGGGAGCTGTTTTTT
CDR3 protein: CASSLAQGANTGELFF

clone size: -
J gene: TRBJ2-5
V gene: TRBV28
D gene: -
CDR3 DNA: TGTGCCAGCAGTTTATCGATAGCGTCAGAGACCCAGTACTTC
CDR3 protein: CASSLSIASETQYF

clone size: -
J gene: TRBJ2-7
V gene: TRBV5-6
D gene: TRBD1
CDR3 DNA: TGTGCCAGCAGCTTGGTTCACAGGGGGCTCCACGAGCAGTACTTC
CDR3 protein: CASSLVHRGLHEQYF

clone size: few
J gene: TRBJ2-1
V gene: TRBV24-1
D gene: -
CDR3 DNA: TGTGCCACCAGTGATGGGACGGCTAATGAGCAGTTCTTC
CDR3 protein: CATSDGTANEQFF

clone size: few
J gene: TRBJ1-5
V gene: TRBV29-1
D gene: TRBD1
CDR3 DNA: TGCAGCGTTAGCGACAGGGATCAGCCCCAGCATTTT
CDR3 protein: CSVSDRDQPQHF

clone size: -
J gene: TRBJ2-3
V gene: TRBV14
D gene: -
CDR3 DNA: TGTGCCAGCAGCCAAGATAGCCGGGGAGATACGCAGTATTTT
CDR3 protein: CASSQDSRGDTQYF

clone size: -
J gene: TRBJ2-1
V gene: TRBV19
D gene: TRBD2
CDR3 DNA: TGTGCCAGTACCCCGACTAGCGGGGGGTACAATGAGCAGTTCTTC
CDR3 protein: CASTPTSGGYNEQFF

clone size: -
J gene: TRBJ2-1
V gene: TRBV24-1
D gene: -
CDR3 DNA: TGTGCCACCGGTCCAATCTACAATGAGCAGTTCTTC
CDR3 protein: CATGPIYNEQFF

clone size: few
J gene: TRBJ1-1
V gene: TRBV20-1
D gene: -
CDR3 DNA: TGCAGTGCCCTTCTCACAGGGTACACTGAAGCTTTCTTT
CDR3 protein: CSALLTGYTEAFF

clone size: -
J gene: TRBJ2-1
V gene: TRBV20-1
D gene: -
CDR3 DNA: TGCAGTGCTAGAGATTCGGCTAGCCGTAGCTCCTACAATGAGCAGTTCTTC
CDR3 protein: CSARDSASRSSYNEQFF

clone size: many
J gene: TRBJ1-2
V gene: TRBV7-2
D gene: -
CDR3 DNA: TGTGCCAGCAGCTCAGGCTGGAGCGGCTATGGCTACACCTTC
CDR3 protein: CASSSGWSGYGYTF